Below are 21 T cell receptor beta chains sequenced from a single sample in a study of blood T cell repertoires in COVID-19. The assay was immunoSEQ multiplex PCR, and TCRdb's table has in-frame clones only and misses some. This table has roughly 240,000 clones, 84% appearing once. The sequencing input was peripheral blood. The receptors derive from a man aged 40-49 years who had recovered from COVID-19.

This chain's CDR3 is CASSLGTVSGNTIYF. CDR3 bases: TGTGCCAGCAGCTTGGGGACAGTCTCTGGAAACACCATATATTTT. This chain joins TRBV7-6 and TRBJ1-3; TRBD1 agrees at 7 bases. V shed 3 bases, J shed 0 bases, and the junction held 2 bases outside the gene matches. From germline, CDR1 is SGHVS and CDR2 FNYEAQ. The CDR3 loop spans 15 amino acids.

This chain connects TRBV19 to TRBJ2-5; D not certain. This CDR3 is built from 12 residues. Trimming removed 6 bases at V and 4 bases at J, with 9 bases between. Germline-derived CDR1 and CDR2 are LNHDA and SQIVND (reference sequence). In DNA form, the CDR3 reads TGTGCCAGTAGCCATACGGGAGAGACCCAGTACTTC. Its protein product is CASSHTGETQYF.

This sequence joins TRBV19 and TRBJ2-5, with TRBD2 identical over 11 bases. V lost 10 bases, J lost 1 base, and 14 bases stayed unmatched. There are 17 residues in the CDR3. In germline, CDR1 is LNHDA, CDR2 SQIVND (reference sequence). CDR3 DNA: TGTGCCACGAAAAGGACTCCGACTAGCGGGATCCAAGAGACCCAGTACTTC. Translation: CATKRTPTSGIQETQYF.

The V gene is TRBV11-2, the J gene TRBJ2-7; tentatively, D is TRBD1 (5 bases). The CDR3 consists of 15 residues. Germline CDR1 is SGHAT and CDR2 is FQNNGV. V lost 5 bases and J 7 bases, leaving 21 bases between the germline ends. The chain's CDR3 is CASSPRDWGRLEQYF. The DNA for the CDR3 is TGTGCCAGCAGCCCCCGAGACTGGGGCCGGCTAGAGCAGTACTTC. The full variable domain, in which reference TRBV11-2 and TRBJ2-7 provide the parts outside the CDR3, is EAGVAQSPRYKIIEKRQSVAFWCNPISGHATLYWYQQILGQGPKLLIQFQNNGVVDDSQLPKDRFSAERLKGVDSTLKIQPAKLEDSAVYLCASSPRDWGRLEQYFGPGTRLTVT.

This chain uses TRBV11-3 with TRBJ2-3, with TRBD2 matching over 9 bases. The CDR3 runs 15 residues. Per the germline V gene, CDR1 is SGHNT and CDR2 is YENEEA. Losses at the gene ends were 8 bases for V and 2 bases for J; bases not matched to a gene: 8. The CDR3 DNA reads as TGTGCCAGCGGGCGAGCGGGGGGCTTCACAGATACGCAGTATTTT. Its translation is CASGRAGGFTDTQYF.

CDR3 loop: CASSWGLAGGPNEQFF. The CDR3 DNA is TGTGCCAGCAGCTGGGGGCTAGCGGGAGGGCCTAATGAGCAGTTCTTC. This chain uses TRBV5-6 with TRBJ2-1, with TRBD2 matching 12 bases. This CDR3 region has 16 residues. J gave up 7 bases and V 3 bases, and 8 bases lay outside the gene matches. Germline loops: CDR1 SGHDT, CDR2 YYEEEE.

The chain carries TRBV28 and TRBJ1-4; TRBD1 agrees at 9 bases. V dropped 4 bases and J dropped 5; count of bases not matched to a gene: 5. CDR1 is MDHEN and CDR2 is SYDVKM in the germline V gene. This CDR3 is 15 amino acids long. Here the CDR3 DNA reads TGTGCCAGCAGTTCCTCCGGGACAGGGAATGAAAAACTGTTTTTT. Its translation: CASSSSGTGNEKLFF.

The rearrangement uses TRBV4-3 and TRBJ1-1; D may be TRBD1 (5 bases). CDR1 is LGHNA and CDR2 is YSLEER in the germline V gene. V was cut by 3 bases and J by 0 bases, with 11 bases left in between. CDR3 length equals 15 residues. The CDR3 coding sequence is TGCGCCAGCAGCCACGACAGCCTGATGAACACTGAAGCTTTCTTT. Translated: CASSHDSLMNTEAFF.

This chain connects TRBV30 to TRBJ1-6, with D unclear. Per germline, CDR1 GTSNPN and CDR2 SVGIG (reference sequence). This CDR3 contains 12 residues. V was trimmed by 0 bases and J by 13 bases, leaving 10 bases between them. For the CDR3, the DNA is TGTGCCTGGAGTGTATATGAGAGGCCCCTCCACTTT. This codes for CAWSVYERPLHF.

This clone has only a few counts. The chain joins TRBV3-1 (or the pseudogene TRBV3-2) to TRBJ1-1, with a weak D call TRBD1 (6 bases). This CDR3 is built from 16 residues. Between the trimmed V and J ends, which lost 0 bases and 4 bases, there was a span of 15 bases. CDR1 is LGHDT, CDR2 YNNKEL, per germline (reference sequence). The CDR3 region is CASSQDLGGTSTEAFF. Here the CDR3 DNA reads TGTGCCAGCAGCCAAGATCTTGGGGGCACGAGCACTGAAGCTTTCTTT.

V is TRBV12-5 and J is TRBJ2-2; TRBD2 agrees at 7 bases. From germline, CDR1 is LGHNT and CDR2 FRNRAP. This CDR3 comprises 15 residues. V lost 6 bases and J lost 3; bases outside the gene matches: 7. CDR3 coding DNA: TGTGCTAGTGGCAAGGCTAGCGGTGACACCGGGGAGCTGTTTTTT. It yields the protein CASGKASGDTGELFF.

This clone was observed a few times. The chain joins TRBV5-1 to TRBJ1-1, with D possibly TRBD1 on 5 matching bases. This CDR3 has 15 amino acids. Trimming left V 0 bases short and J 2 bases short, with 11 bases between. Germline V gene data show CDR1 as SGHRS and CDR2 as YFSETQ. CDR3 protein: CASSLGPTANTEAFF. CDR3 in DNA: TGCGCCAGCAGCTTGGGCCCGACAGCAAACACTGAAGCTTTCTTT.

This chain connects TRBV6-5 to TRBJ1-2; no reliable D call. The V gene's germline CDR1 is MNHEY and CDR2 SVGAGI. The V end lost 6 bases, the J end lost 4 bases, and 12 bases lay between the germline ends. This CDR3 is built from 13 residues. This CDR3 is CASRREAVYGYTF. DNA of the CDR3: TGTGCCAGCAGGAGGGAGGCGGTCTATGGCTACACCTTC.

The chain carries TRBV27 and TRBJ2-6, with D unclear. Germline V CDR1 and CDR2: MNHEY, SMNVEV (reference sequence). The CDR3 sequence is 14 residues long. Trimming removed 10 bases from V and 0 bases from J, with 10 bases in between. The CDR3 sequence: CATRSLSGANVLTF. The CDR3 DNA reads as TGTGCCACCAGGTCACTCTCTGGGGCCAACGTCCTGACTTTC.

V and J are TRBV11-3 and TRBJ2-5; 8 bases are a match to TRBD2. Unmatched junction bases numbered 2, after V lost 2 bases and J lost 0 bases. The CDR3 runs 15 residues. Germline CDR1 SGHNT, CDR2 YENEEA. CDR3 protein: CASSLPAGDQETQYF. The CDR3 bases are TGTGCCAGCAGCTTACCAGCGGGGGACCAAGAGACCCAGTACTTC. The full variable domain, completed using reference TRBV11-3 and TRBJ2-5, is EAGVVQSPRYKIIEKKQPVAFWCNPISGHNTLYWYLQNLGQGPELLIRYENEEAVDDSQLPKDRFSAERLKGVDSTLKIQPAELGDSAVYLCASSLPAGDQETQYFGPGTRLLVL.

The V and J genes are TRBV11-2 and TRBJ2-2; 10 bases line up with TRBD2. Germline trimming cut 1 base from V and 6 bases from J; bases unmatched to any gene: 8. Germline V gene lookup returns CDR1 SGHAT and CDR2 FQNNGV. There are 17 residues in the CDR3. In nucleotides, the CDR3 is TGTGCCAGCAGCTTAGTATCACTAGCGGGAAGGGCCGGGGAGCTGTTTTTT. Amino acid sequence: CASSLVSLAGRAGELFF. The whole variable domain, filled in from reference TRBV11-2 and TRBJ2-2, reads EAGVAQSPRYKIIEKRQSVAFWCNPISGHATLYWYQQILGQGPKLLIQFQNNGVVDDSQLPKDRFSAERLKGVDSTLKIQPAKLEDSAVYLCASSLVSLAGRAGELFFGEGSRLTVL.

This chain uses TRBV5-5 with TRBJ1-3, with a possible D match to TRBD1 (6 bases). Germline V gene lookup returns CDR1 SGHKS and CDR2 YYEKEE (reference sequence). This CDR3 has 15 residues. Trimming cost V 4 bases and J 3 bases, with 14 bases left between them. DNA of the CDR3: TGTGCCAGCAGCGCGAGACAGGAAGGTGGAAACACCATATATTTT. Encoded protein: CASSARQEGGNTIYF.

The CDR3: CASSQDLGGGEKLFF. The CDR3 DNA sequence: TGTGCCAGCAGCCAAGATTTAGGGGGAGGGGAAAAACTGTTTTTT. The V call is TRBV3-1 (or the pseudogene TRBV3-2), the J call TRBJ1-4; D may be TRBD1 (6 bases). Germline-derived CDR1 and CDR2 are LGHDT and YNNKEL (reference sequence). The CDR3 sequence is 15 residues long. V was pared by 0 bases and J by 8 bases, with 13 bases between.

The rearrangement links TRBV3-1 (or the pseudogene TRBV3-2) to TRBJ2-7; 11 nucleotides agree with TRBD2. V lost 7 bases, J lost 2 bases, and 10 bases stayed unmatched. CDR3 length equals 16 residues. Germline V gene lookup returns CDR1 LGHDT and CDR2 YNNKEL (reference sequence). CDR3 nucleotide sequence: TGTGCCAGCACAGTGGCTAGCGGGGGGTATCCCTACGAGCAGTACTTC. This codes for CASTVASGGYPYEQYF.

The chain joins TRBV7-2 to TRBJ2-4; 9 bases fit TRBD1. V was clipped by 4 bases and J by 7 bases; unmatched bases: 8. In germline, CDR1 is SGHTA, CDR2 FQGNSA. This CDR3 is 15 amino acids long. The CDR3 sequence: CASSSGTGTGNIQYF. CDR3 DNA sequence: TGTGCCAGCAGCTCCGGGACAGGGACCGGTAACATTCAGTACTTC.

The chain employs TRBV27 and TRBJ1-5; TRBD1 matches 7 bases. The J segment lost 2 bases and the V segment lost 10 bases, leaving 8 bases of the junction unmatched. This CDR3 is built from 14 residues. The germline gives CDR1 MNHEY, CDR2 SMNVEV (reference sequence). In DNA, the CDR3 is TGTGCCACTCCGGAGGGGGCAGGCAATCAGCCCCAGCATTTT. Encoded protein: CATPEGAGNQPQHF.